The 8 T cell receptor beta chains listed next were all sequenced from one sample in a study of blood T cell repertoires in COVID-19. Measured with immunoSEQ multiplex PCR; TCRdb has only the in-frame clones, and not every one. The sample includes around 100,000 clones, about 89% of them seen just once. The source material was peripheral blood. The receptors originated from a man in his forties or fifties with acute or convalescent COVID-19.

The gene calls are TRBV19 and TRBJ2-5; possible D gene TRBD2, 5 bases. The germline CDR1 and CDR2 sequences are LNHDA and SQIVND (reference sequence). V was cut by 3 bases and J by 0 bases, with 14 bases left in between. CDR3 length: 16 residues. The CDR3 nucleotides read TGTGCCAGTAGTATGGACCTCGGGGTGTACCAAGAGACCCAGTACTTC. Translating it yields CASSMDLGVYQETQYF.

This clone was counted only a few times. The chain carries TRBV7-9 and TRBJ2-1; D gene uncertain. In germline, CDR1 is SEHNR, CDR2 FQNEAQ (reference sequence). The CDR3 has 14 residues. The V and J ends lost 4 bases and 6 bases respectively, with 13 bases between them. The CDR3 protein is CASSSLGLVNEQFF. Written as DNA, the CDR3 is TGTGCCAGCAGCTCTCTCGGGTTGGTCAATGAGCAGTTCTTC. The variable domain in full, with the rest retrieved from reference TRBV7-9 and TRBJ2-1, is DTGVSQNPRHKITKRGQNVTFRCDPISEHNRLYWYRQTLGQGPEFLTYFQNEAQLEKSRLLSDRFSAERPKGSFSTLEIQRTEQGDSAMYLCASSSLGLVNEQFFGPGTRLTVL.

V usage is TRBV2 and J usage is TRBJ2-3, with unresolved D. The CDR3 is 12 residues long. Trimming removed 7 bases from V and 6 bases from J, with 11 bases in between. CDR1 is SNHLY, CDR2 FYNNEI, per germline. The CDR3 here is CASTRIRDTQYF. The CDR3 DNA is TGTGCCAGCACGCGGATCCGGGATACGCAGTATTTT. Combining the CDR3 with reference TRBV2 and TRBJ2-3 gives the whole variable domain EPEVTQTPSHQVTQMGQEVILRCVPISNHLYFYWYRQILGQKVEFLVSFYNNEISEKSEIFDDQFSVERPDGSNFTLKIRSTKLEDSAMYFCASTRIRDTQYFGPGTRLTVL.

The chain links TRBV3-1 (or the pseudogene TRBV3-2) to TRBJ1-2, with D perhaps TRBD1 (5 bases). There are 17 residues in the CDR3. Deletions cut 4 bases from V and 0 bases from J, with 18 bases between. CDR1 is LGHDT, CDR2 YNNKEL, per germline (reference sequence). CDR3 residues: CASSLGLFPLANYGYTF. In DNA form, the CDR3 reads TGTGCCAGCAGCCTGGGACTCTTCCCTTTAGCTAACTATGGCTACACCTTC.

The V and J genes are TRBV12-3 or TRBV12-4 and TRBJ2-1, with 7 bases identical to TRBD1. The CDR3 has 13 amino acids. The V segment lost 5 bases and the J segment 4 bases; nucleotides outside the gene matches: 2. The CDR3 nucleotides are TGTGCCAGCAGTACACAGGGGTACAATGAGCAGTTCTTC. This translates into CASSTQGYNEQFF.

The V call is TRBV21-1, the J call TRBJ2-1; the table gives TRBD1 as D, unverified against the DNA. TRBV21-1 is described as a pseudogene. This CDR3 comprises 15 residues. The CDR3: CASTQGTGVPTEQFF. Here the CDR3 DNA reads TGTGCCAGCACCCAGGGGACAGGGGTTCCTACTGAGCAGTTCTTC.

V usage is TRBV10-1 and J usage is TRBJ2-1; 10 nucleotides agree with TRBD1. The CDR3 is 16 amino acids. In germline, CDR1 is WNHNN, CDR2 SYGVQD (reference sequence). Germline trimming cut 3 bases from V and 5 bases from J; bases unmatched to any gene: 7. CDR3 DNA: TGCGCCAGCAGTGACCCGGGACAGGGGAACCACAATGAGCAGTTCTTC. Residues: CASSDPGQGNHNEQFF.

J is TRBJ2-5 and V is TRBV9, with TRBD2 identical over 9 bases. Germline V gene data show CDR1 as SGDLS and CDR2 as YYNGEE. V lost 0 bases to trimming and J lost 3 bases; unmatched junction nucleotides: 6. This CDR3 is built from 16 residues. The CDR3 sequence: CASSVVAGGREETQYF. The CDR3 DNA reads as TGTGCCAGCAGCGTAGTGGCGGGGGGGCGAGAAGAGACCCAGTACTTC.